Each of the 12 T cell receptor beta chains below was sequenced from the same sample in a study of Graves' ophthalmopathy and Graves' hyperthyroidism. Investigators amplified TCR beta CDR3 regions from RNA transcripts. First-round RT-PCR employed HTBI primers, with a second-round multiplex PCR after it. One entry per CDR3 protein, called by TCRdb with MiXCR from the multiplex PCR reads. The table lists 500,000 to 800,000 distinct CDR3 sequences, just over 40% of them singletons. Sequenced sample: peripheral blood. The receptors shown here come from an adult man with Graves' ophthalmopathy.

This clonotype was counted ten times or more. Here the CDR3 DNA reads TGTGCCAGTAGTATACTAGGGACACTTTCTGAAAAACTGTTTTTT. Its protein product is CASSILGTLSEKLFF. The chain recombines TRBV19 with TRBJ1-4, with D possibly matching TRBD1 (6 bases). Germline V gene data show CDR1 as LNHDA and CDR2 as SQIVND (reference sequence). V shed 2 bases and J shed 7 bases, with 14 bases lying between them. This CDR3 has 15 amino acids.

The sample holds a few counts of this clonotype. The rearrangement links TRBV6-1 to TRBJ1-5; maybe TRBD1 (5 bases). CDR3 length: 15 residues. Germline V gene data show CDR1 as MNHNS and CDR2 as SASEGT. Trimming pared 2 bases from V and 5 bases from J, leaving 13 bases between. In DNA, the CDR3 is TGTGCCAGCAGTGAATATCTCGGGGGGGATCAGCCCCAGCATTTT. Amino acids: CASSEYLGGDQPQHF.

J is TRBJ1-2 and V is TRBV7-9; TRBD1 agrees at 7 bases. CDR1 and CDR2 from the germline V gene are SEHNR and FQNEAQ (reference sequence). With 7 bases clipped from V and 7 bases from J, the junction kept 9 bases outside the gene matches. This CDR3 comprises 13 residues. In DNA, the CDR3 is TGTGCCAGCACAGCGCTACAGGGGTCTGGCTACACCTTC. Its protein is CASTALQGSGYTF.

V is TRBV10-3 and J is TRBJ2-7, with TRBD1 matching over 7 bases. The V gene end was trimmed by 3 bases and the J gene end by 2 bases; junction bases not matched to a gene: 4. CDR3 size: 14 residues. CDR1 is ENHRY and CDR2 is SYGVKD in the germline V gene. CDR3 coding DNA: TGTGCCATCAGTGACGACAGGGCGACCTACGAGCAGTACTTC. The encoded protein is CAISDDRATYEQYF.

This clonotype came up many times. Here the CDR3 reads CASRFAGLAANTEAFF. The CDR3 DNA reads as TGTGCCAGTAGATTCGCGGGCCTGGCTGCGAACACTGAAGCTTTCTTT. V and J are TRBV19 and TRBJ1-1; D is undetermined. V lost 6 bases to trimming and J lost 1 base, with 18 bases between them. The germline gives CDR1 LNHDA, CDR2 SQIVND (reference sequence). The CDR3 extends over 16 amino acids. The full variable domain, rest sourced from reference TRBV19 and TRBJ1-1, is DGGITQSPKYLFRKEGQNVTLSCEQNLNHDAMYWYRQDPGQGLRLIYYSQIVNDFQKGDIAEGYSVSREKKESFPLTVTSAQKNPTAFYLCASRFAGLAANTEAFFGQGTRLTVV.

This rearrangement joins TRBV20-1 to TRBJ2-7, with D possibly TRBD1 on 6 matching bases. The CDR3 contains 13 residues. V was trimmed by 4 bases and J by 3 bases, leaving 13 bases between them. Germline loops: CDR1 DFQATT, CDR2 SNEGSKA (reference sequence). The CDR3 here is CSATRDRNYEQYF. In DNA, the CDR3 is TGCAGTGCTACACGCGACAGGAACTACGAGCAGTACTTC.

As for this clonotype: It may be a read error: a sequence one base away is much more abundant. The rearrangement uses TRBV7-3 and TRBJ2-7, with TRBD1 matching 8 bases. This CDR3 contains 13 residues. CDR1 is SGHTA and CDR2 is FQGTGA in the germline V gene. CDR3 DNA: TGTGCCAGCAGCTTCAGGGGGCCTTACGGGCAGTACTTC. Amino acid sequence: CASSFRGPYGQYF.

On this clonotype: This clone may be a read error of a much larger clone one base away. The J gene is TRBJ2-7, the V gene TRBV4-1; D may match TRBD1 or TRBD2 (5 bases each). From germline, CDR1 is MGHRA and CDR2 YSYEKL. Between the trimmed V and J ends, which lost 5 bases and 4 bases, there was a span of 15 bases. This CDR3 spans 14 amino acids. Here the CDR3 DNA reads TGCGCCAGCAGCTACAGAGACAGAGGGTACGAGCAGTACGTC. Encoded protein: CASSYRDRGYEQYV.

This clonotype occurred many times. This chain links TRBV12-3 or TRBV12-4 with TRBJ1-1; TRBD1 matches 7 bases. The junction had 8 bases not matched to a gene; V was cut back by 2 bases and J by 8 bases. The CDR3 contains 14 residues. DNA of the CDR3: TGTGCCAGCAGTTTAAGGGAGGGGGCAAGGGAAGCTTTCTTT. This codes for CASSLREGAREAFF.

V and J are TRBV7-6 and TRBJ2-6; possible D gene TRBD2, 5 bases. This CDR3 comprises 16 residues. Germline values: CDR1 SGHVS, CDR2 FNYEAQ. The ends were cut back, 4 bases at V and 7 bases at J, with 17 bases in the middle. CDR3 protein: CASSSDLSPGANVLTF. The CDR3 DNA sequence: TGTGCCAGCAGCTCAGACCTCTCCCCGGGAGCCAACGTCCTGACTTTC.

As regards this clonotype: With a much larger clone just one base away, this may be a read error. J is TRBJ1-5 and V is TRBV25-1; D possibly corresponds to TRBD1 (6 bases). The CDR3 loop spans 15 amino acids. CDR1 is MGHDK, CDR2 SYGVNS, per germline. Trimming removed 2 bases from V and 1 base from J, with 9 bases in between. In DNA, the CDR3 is TGTGCCAGCAGTGAAGCCGGGACAAGCAATCAGCCCCAGCATTTT. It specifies CASSEAGTSNQPQHF.

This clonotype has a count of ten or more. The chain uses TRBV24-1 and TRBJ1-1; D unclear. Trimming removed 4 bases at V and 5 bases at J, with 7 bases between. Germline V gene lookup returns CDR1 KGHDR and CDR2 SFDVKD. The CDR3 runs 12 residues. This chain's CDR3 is CATSDAGTEAFF. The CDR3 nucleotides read TGTGCCACCAGTGACGCAGGAACTGAAGCTTTCTTT.